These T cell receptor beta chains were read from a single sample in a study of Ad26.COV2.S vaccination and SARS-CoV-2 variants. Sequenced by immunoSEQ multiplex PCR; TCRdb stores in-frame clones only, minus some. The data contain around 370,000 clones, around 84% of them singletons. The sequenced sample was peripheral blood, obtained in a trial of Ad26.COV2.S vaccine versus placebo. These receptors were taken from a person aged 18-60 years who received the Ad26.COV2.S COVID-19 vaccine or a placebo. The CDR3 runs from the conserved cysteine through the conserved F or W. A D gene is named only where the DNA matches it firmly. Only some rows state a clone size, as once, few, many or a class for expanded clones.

TGTGCCAGCAGCCAAGGGGGTGGACTAGCGGGAACCCCCAGCGTAGAGACCCAGTACTTC | CASSQGGGLAGTPSVETQYF | TRBJ2-5 | TRBV3-1/TRBV3-2 | TRBD2 | .
TGTGCCAGCCTCCGGGGGGGGGCAGGTGAGCAGTTCTTC | CASLRGGAGEQFF | TRBJ2-1 | TRBV11-2 | TRBD2 | .
TGTGCCATCAGGGAGGGGACGGGGCGTTCCTACGAGCAGTACTTC | CAIREGTGRSYEQYF | TRBJ2-7 | TRBV10-3 | . | .
TGCAGCGTTGGGGGATCGGGAGAGCAGTTCTTC | CSVGGSGEQFF | TRBJ2-1 | TRBV29-1 | . | .
TGTGCCAGCATTCGGAACACCGGGGAGCTGTTTTTT | CASIRNTGELFF | TRBJ2-2 | TRBV12-3/TRBV12-4 | . | few
TGTGCCAGCAGTTACTCGACAACCGGAGAATCATATGGCTACACCTTC | CASSYSTTGESYGYTF | TRBJ1-2 | TRBV6-5 | . | .
TGTGCCAGCAGTTTTAGGCAGACAGGGATCGTTGAGACCCAGTACTTC | CASSFRQTGIVETQYF | TRBJ2-5 | TRBV28 | TRBD1 | .
TGTGCCAGCAGCGGGACAGGGGTTCATCAGCCCCAGCATTTT | CASSGTGVHQPQHF | TRBJ1-5 | TRBV9 | TRBD1 | .
TGTGCCAGCAGTTACTCGGTTAACAGGGGAGAGGGCTACACCTTC | CASSYSVNRGEGYTF | TRBJ1-2 | TRBV6-5 | TRBD1 | .
TGTGCCAGCAGCCAAGGATTTATCCGACTAGCGGGAGGTAGGGGCGGGGAGCTGTTTTTT | CASSQGFIRLAGGRGGELFF | TRBJ2-2 | TRBV3-1/TRBV3-2 | TRBD2 | .
TGTGCCAGCAGCCAAGAGGCCAGGGTGGGTGAGACCCAGTACTTC | CASSQEARVGETQYF | TRBJ2-5 | TRBV3-1/TRBV3-2 | . | .
TGTGCCAGCAGTTTATGGGGGAGGGGTCGAGAGACCCAGTACTTC | CASSLWGRGRETQYF | TRBJ2-5 | TRBV27 | TRBD2 | .
TGCGCCAGCAGCTTGGGTCCGAGGGGATTGAGTACCGGGGAGCTGTTTTTT | CASSLGPRGLSTGELFF | TRBJ2-2 | TRBV5-1 | . | .
TGTGCCAGCAGCTTAGGAGGGGAGCCCCTGTCGGATACGCAGTATTTT | CASSLGGEPLSDTQYF | TRBJ2-3 | TRBV7-6 | . | .
TGTGCCAGCAGCTTAGGGACAGGGTTCAATGAGCAGTTCTTC | CASSLGTGFNEQFF | TRBJ2-1 | TRBV11-2 | TRBD1 | .
TGCGCCAGCAGCCAAGGACACTTGGAGGGAAAACTGTTTTTT | CASSQGHLEGKLFF | TRBJ1-4 | TRBV4-3 | . | .
TGTGCCAGCAGAGAGGGGCCACACACAGATACGCAGTATTTT | CASREGPHTDTQYF | TRBJ2-3 | TRBV5-4 | . | .
TGCGCCAGCAGCTTGGCGGGACAGGGGAACACCGGGGAGCTGTTTTTT | CASSLAGQGNTGELFF | TRBJ2-2 | TRBV5-1 | TRBD1 | .
TGTGCCAGCAGCTCACCCAGCGTACAGGGGAAGAACACTGAAGCTTTCTTT | CASSSPSVQGKNTEAFF | TRBJ1-1 | TRBV7-9 | TRBD1 | .
TGTGCCAGCAGCGTAGCTGGGGGGGGTCAAAATGAGCAGTTCTTC | CASSVAGGGQNEQFF | TRBJ2-1 | TRBV9 | TRBD2 | .